The sequence of this T cell receptor (beta chain) was determined in a study of blood T cell repertoires in COVID-19. Study overall: The cDNA or gDNA used as material had been derived from T cells, B-cell-depleted T cells, or PBMCs.

Produced via immunoSEQ multiplex PCR; TCRdb's table is partial and in-frame only. This table holds over 45,000 clones, roughly 70% found once. This clone was counted at least ten times. The clonotype comes from a woman aged 45-60 years with active or convalescent COVID-19. The sequenced sample consisted of peripheral blood.

The CDR3 loop reads CATSRDRSWKAEAFF. DNA of the CDR3: TGTGCCACCAGCAGAGACAGGTCGTGGAAGGCTGAAGCTTTCTTT. The chain uses TRBV15 and TRBJ1-1; no definite D call. The CDR3 has 15 residues. Germline V gives CDR1 LNHNV, CDR2 YYDKDF (reference sequence). V gave up 0 bases and J gave up 6 bases, with 14 bases separating them.